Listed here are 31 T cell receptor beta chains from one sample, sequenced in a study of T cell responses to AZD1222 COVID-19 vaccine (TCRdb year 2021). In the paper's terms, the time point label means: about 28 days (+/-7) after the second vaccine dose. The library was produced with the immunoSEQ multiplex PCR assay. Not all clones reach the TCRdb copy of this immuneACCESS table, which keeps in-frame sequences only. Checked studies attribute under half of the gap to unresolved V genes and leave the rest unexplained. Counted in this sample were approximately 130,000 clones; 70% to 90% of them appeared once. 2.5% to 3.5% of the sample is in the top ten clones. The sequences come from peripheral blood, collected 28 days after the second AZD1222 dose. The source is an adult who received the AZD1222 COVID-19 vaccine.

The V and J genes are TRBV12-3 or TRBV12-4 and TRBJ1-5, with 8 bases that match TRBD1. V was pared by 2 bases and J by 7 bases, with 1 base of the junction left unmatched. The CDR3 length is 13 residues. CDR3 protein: CASSLQGAQPQHF. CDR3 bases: TGTGCCAGCAGTTTACAGGGGGCCCAGCCCCAGCATTTT.

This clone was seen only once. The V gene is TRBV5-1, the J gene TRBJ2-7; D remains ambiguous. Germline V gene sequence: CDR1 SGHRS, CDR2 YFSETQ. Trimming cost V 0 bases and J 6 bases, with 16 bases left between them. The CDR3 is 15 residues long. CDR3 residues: CASSLESREGSEQYF. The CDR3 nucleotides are TGCGCCAGCAGCTTGGAATCCCGTGAAGGGTCCGAGCAGTACTTC.

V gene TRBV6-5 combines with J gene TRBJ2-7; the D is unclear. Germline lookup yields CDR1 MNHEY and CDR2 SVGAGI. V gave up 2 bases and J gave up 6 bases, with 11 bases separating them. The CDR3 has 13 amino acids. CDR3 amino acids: CASSYGAGAEQYF. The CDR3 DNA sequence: TGTGCCAGCAGTTACGGCGCAGGAGCCGAGCAGTACTTC.

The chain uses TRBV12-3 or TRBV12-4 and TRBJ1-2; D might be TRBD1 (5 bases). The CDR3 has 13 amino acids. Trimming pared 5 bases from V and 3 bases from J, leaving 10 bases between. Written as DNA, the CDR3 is TGTGCCAGCAGTCCCGGGACGTACTATGGCTACACCTTC. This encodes CASSPGTYYGYTF.

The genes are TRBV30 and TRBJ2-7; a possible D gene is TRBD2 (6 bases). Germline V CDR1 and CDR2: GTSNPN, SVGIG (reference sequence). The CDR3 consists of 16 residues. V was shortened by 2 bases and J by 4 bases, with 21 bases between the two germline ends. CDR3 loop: CAWSPPGGQRVYEQYF. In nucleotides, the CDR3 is TGTGCCTGGAGTCCCCCAGGAGGGCAGAGGGTATACGAGCAGTACTTC.

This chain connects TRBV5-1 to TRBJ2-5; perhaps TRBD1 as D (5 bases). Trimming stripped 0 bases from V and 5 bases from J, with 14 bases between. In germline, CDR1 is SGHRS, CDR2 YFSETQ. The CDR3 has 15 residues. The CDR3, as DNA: TGCGCCAGCAGCTTGGAACAGGCAAGGGGTGAGACCCAGTACTTC. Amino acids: CASSLEQARGETQYF.

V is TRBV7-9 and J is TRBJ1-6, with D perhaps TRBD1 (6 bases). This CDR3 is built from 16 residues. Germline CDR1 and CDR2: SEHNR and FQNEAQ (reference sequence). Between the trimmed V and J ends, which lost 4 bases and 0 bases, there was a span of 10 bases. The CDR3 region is CASSWDILSYNSPLHF. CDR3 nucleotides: TGTGCCAGCAGCTGGGACATCCTCTCCTATAATTCACCCCTCCACTTT. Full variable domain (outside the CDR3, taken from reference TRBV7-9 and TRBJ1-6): DTGVSQNPRHKITKRGQNVTFRCDPISEHNRLYWYRQTLGQGPEFLTYFQNEAQLEKSRLLSDRFSAERPKGSFSTLEIQRTEQGDSAMYLCASSWDILSYNSPLHFGNGTRLTVT.

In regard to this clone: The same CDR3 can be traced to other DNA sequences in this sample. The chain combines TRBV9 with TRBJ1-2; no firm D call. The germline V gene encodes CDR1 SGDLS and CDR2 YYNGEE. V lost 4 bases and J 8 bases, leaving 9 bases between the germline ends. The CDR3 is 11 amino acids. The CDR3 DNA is TGTGCCAGCAGCTCCCTGGGAGGCTACACCTTC. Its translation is CASSSLGGYTF.

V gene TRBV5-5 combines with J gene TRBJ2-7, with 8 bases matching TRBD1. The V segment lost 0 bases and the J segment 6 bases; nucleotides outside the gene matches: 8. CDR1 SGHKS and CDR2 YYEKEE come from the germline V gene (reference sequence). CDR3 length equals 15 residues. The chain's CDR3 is CASSLDGQGRSEQYF. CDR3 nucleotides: TGTGCCAGCAGCTTGGATGGACAGGGTCGTAGCGAGCAGTACTTC.

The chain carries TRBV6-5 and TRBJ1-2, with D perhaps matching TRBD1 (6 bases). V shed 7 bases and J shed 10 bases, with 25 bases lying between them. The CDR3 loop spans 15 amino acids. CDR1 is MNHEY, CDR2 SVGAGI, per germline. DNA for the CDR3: TGTGCCAGCATCCGGGACACGGAAGCCCGGGGGGACTACACCTTC. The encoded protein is CASIRDTEARGDYTF.

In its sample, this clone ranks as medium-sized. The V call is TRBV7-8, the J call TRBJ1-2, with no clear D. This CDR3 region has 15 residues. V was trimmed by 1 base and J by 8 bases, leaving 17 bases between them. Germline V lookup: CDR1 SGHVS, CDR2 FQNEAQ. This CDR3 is CASSLEGGVPPGYTF. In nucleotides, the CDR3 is TGTGCCAGCAGCTTAGAGGGAGGCGTACCTCCGGGCTACACCTTC.

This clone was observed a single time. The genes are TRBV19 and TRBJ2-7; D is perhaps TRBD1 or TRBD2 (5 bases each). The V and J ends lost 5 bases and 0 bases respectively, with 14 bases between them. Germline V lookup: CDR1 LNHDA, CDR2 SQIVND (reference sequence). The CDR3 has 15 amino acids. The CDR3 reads CASSARDGLSYEQYF. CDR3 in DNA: TGTGCCAGTAGTGCCCGGGACGGCCTCTCCTACGAGCAGTACTTC.

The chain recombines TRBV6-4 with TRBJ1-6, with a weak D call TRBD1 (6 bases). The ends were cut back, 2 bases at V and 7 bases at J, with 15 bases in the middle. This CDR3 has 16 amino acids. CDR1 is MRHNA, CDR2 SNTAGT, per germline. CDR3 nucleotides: TGTGCCAGCAGTGACGGGGGGCTGGGAAGAAATTCACCCCTCCACTTT. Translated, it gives CASSDGGLGRNSPLHF.

CDR3 region: CASTRLGGAGNTIYF. For the CDR3, the DNA is TGTGCCAGCACCCGACTGGGGGGCGCTGGAAACACCATATATTTT. This chain connects TRBV6-6 to TRBJ1-3; D perhaps matches TRBD1 (6 bases). Deletions cut 7 bases from V and 2 bases from J, with 15 bases between. The germline CDR1 and CDR2 sequences are MNHNY and SVGAGI (reference sequence). This CDR3 comprises 15 residues.

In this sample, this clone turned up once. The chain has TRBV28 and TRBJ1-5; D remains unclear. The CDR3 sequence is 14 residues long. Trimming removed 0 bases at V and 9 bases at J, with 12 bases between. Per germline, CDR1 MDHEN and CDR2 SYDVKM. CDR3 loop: CASSLWGGQWPQHF. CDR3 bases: TGTGCCAGCAGTTTATGGGGCGGCCAATGGCCCCAGCATTTT.

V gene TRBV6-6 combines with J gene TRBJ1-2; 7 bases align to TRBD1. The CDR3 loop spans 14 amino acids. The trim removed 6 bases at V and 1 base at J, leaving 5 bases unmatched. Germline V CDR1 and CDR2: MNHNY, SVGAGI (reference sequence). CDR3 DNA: TGTGCCAGCAGACGGGACAGTAATAACTATGGCTACACCTTC. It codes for CASRRDSNNYGYTF.

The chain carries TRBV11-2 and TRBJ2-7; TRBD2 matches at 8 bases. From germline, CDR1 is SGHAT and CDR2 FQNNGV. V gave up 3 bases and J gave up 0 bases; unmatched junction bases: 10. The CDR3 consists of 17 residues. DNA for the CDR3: TGTGCCAGCAGCTTCCCTAGAAGCGGGGGAAGCTCCTACGAGCAGTACTTC. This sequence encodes CASSFPRSGGSSYEQYF.

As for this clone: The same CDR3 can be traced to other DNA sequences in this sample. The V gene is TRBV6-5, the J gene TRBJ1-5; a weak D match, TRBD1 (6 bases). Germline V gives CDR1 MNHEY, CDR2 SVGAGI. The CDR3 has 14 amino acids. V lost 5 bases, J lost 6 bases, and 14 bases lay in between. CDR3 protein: CASSPGTGIQPQHF. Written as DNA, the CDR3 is TGTGCCAGCAGTCCCGGAACAGGGATTCAGCCCCAGCATTTT.

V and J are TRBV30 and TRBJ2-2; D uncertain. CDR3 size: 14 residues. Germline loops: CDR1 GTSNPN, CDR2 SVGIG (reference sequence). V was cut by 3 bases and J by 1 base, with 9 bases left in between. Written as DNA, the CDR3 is TGTGCCTGGAGCGTCAAGAGGAACACCGGGGAGCTGTTTTTT. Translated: CAWSVKRNTGELFF. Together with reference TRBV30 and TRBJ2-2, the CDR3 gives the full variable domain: SQTIHQWPATLVQPVGSPLSLECTVEGTSNPNLYWYRQAAGRGLQLLFYSVGIGQISSEVPQNLSASRPQDRQFILSSKKLLLSDSGFYLCAWSVKRNTGELFFGEGSRLTVL.

The CDR3 is CAGRDTYQETQYF. The CDR3 DNA reads as TGTGCCGGCCGGGACACGTACCAAGAGACCCAGTACTTC. J is TRBJ2-5 and V is TRBV6-5; TRBD1 might be the D (6 bases). This CDR3 region has 13 residues. The V end was cut by 11 bases, the J end by 0 bases, with 13 bases between. Germline CDR1 MNHEY, CDR2 SVGAGI.

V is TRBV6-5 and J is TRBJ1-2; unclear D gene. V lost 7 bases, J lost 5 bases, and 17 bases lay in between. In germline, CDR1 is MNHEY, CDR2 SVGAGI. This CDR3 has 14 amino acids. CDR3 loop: CASIDIGQPYGYTF. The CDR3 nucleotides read TGTGCCAGCATCGATATAGGGCAACCTTATGGCTACACCTTC.

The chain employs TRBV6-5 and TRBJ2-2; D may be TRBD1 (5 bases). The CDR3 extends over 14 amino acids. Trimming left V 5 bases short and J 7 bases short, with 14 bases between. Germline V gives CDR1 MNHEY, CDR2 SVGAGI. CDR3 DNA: TGTGCCAGCAGTCCACTCGCCCAGGGCGGGGAGCTGTTTTTT. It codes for CASSPLAQGGELFF.

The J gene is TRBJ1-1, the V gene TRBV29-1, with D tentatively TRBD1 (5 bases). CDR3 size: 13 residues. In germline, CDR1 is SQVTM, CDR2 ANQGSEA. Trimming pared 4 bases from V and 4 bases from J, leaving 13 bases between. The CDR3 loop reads CSVGRGGATEAFF. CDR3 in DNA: TGCAGCGTTGGTCGGGGTGGGGCCACTGAAGCTTTCTTT.

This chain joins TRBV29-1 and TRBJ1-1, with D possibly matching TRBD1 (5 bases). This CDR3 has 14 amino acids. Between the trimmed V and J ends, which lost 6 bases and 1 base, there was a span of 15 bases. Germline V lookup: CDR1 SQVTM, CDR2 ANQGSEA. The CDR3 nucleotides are TGCAGCGTCGCGGGGGTAGGGGAGAACACTGAAGCTTTCTTT. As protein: CSVAGVGENTEAFF.

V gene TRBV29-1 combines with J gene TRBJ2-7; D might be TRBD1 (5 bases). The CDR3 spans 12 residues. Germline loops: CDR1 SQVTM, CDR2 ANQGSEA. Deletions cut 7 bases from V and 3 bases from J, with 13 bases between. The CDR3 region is CSGVSRGYEQYF. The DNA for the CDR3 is TGCAGCGGGGTCTCAAGGGGCTACGAGCAGTACTTC.

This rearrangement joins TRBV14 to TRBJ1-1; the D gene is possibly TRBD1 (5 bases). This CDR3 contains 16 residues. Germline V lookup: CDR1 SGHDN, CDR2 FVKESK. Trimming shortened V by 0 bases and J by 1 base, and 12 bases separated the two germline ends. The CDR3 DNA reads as TGTGCCAGCAGCCAAGAGTTAGGGCAGGGGAACACTGAAGCTTTCTTT. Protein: CASSQELGQGNTEAFF.

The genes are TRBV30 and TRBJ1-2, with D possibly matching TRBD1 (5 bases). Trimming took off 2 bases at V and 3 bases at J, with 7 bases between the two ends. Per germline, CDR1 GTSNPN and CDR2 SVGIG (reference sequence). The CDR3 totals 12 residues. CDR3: CAWSPGYYGYTF. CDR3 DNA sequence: TGTGCCTGGAGTCCAGGGTACTATGGCTACACCTTC. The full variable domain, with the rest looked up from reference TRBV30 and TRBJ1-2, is SQTIHQWPATLVQPVGSPLSLECTVEGTSNPNLYWYRQAAGRGLQLLFYSVGIGQISSEVPQNLSASRPQDRQFILSSKKLLLSDSGFYLCAWSPGYYGYTFGSGTRLTVV.

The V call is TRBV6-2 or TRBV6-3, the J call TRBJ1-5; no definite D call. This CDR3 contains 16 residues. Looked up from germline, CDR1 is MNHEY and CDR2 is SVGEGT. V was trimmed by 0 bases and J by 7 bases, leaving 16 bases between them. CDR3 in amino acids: CASSYSWESGYQPQHF. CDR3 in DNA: TGTGCCAGCAGTTACTCATGGGAAAGTGGTTACCAGCCCCAGCATTTT.

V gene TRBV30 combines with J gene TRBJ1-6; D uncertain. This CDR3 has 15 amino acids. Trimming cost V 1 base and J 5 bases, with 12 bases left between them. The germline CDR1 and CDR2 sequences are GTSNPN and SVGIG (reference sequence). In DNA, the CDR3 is TGTGCCTGGAGTGACCGGGCCCTGAATAATTCACCCCTCCACTTT. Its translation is CAWSDRALNNSPLHF. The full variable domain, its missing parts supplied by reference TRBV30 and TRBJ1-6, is SQTIHQWPATLVQPVGSPLSLECTVEGTSNPNLYWYRQAAGRGLQLLFYSVGIGQISSEVPQNLSASRPQDRQFILSSKKLLLSDSGFYLCAWSDRALNNSPLHFGNGTRLTVT.

The CDR3 protein is CASSPLGSGQGLHEQYF. The CDR3 nucleotides are TGTGCCAGCTCACCACTTGGTAGTGGACAGGGGCTGCACGAGCAGTACTTC. The chain uses TRBV18 and TRBJ2-7; 9 positions match TRBD1. The CDR3 has 17 amino acids. V was clipped by 1 base and J by 5 bases; unmatched bases: 12. Germline V gives CDR1 KGHSH, CDR2 LQKENI.

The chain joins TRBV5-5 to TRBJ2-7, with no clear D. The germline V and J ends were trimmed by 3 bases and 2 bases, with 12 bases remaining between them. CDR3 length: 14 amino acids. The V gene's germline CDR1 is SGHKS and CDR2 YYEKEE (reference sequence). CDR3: CASSSTSTTYEQYF. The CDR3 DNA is TGTGCCAGCAGCTCTACGAGTACAACCTACGAGCAGTACTTC.